This T cell receptor (beta chain) was retrieved from a study of cytomegalovirus exposure and HLA in healthy donors. Study-wide background: A prior analysis found roughly 100 million unique TCR beta sequences from some 200 million T cells. Study-wide points: Excluded: some indistinguishable V segments such as TRBV6-2 and TRBV6-3. Association of a missense DCLRE1C variant with TCR beta V- and J-gene trimming was reported in a later analysis.

The CDR3 spans 17 residues. Unmatched junction bases numbered 8, after V lost 5 bases and J lost 1 base. Germline V CDR1 and CDR2: LNHDA, SQIVND (reference sequence). A note on this clone: Its target is unknown.

PCR primers comprised 60 Vbeta and 13 Jbeta primers. Produced via immunoSEQ multiplex PCR; TCRdb's table is partial and in-frame only. This sample's clone table lists approximately 140,000 clones. What was sequenced was PBMCs. The source is a woman in her forties or fifties in good health and CMV-seronegative. The J gene is TRBJ2-3, the V gene TRBV19, with TRBD2 identical over 11 bases. The CDR3: CASSPLAGGRGTDTQYF. As DNA, the CDR3 is TGTGCCAGTAGTCCTTTAGCGGGAGGGCGGGGCACAGATACGCAGTATTTT.